The entry that follows covers one TCR beta chain sequence. After removal of 6 bases from V and 3 bases from J, the junction contained 9 bases not matched to a gene. CDR1 is MDHEN, CDR2 SYDVKM, per germline. There are 17 residues in the CDR3. Amplified TCR beta CDR3 regions came from RNA transcripts. HTBI primers drove first-round RT-PCR of the TCR CDR3. Via MiXCR, TCRdb re-called the multiplex PCR reads, giving one row per CDR3 protein. The table records hundreds of thousands of distinct CDR3 sequences, approximately 25% of them present only once. This entry is derived from a study of T cells in Graves' hyperthyroidism and ophthalmopathy.

The chain combines TRBV28 with TRBJ2-7, with 15 bases aligning to TRBD2. The sequenced material came from blood. This receptor was taken from a woman between 40 and 50 years old with Graves' ophthalmopathy. The CDR3 sequence: CASRLRGLAGGGYEQYF. CDR3 nucleotide sequence: TGTGCCAGCAGACTAAGGGGACTAGCGGGAGGCGGCTACGAGCAGTACTTC. Full variable domain (remainder filled in from reference TRBV28 and TRBJ2-7): DVKVTQSSRYLVKRTGEKVFLECVQDMDHENMFWYRQDPGLGLRLIYFSYDVKMKEKGDIPEGYSVSREKKERFSLILESASTNQTSMYLCASRLRGLAGGGYEQYFGPGTRLTVT.